Many counts were recorded for the clone carrying this T cell receptor (beta chain). The data stem from a study of CD8+CD57+ T cells in acquired aplastic anemia. J gave up 4 bases and V 4 bases, and 0 bases lay outside the gene matches. This CDR3 is built from 13 residues. CDR1 LNHDA and CDR2 SQIVND come from the germline V gene (reference sequence). Flow cytometry had shown expanded CD8+CD57+ cells in the patients chosen for sequencing. CDR3 and TCR beta VDJ profiling relied on genomic DNA as the template. TCRdb itself ran the reads through MiXCR, one entry per CDR3 protein. The table includes hundreds of thousands of distinct CDR3 sequences, approximately 32% detected once.

The gene calls are TRBV19 and TRBJ2-2; 7 nucleotides agree with TRBD2. Source material: sorted CD4+, CD8+, or CD8+CD57+ T cells (not recorded which) from PBMCs. The sequence derives from a human donor with aplastic anemia. The CDR3 region has the DNA TGTGCCAGTAGTACGGGAGGCACCGGGGAGCTGTTTTTT. It translates to CASSTGGTGELFF.